This TCR beta chain was obtained from a study of cytomegalovirus exposure and HLA in healthy donors. The CDR3 has 13 residues. V lost 2 bases and J 5 bases, leaving 6 bases between the germline ends. Germline V gene lookup returns CDR1 MNHEY and CDR2 SMNVEV (reference sequence). In the PCR, 60 Vbeta and 13 Jbeta primers were used. Profiled with immunoSEQ multiplex PCR; TCRdb holds only in-frame clones, not every one. Of about 94,000 clones listed, 70% to 85% are singletons. Healthy bone marrow donors made up the donors. On this clone itself: As yet, its antigen is unknown.

General study results and limits: A few CMV-associated chains proved CMV antigen-specific in vitro. Many donors shared some public TCRs, even though most TCR sequences were rare. Common viral pathogens (according to a later analysis) appeared linked to several of the most significant clusters.

The receptor was isolated from a man in his thirties or forties in good health and CMV-seropositive. The sequencing input was PBMCs. The rearrangement uses TRBV27 and TRBJ2-2; D is possibly TRBD2 (6 bases). The chain's CDR3 is CASSLGGTGELFF. The CDR3 DNA follows: TGTGCCAGCAGTTTAGGGGGGACCGGGGAGCTGTTTTTT.